This T cell receptor (beta chain) stems from a study of T cells after yellow fever vaccination. UMIs were added to TCR cDNA along with a universal primer site when it was made by 5'RACE template switching. One entry per CDR3 protein, called by TCRdb with MiXCR from the 5' RACE reads. This table has tens of thousands of distinct CDR3 sequences, approximately 4.8% appearing once. Findings and limits, study-wide: Some clonotypes were seen in both the CD4 and the CD8 compartments. These made up a small share and likely arose from convergent recombination.

Ten or more counts support this clonotype. Germline V CDR1 and CDR2: SGHTA, FQGNSA. This CDR3 spans 14 amino acids. Trimming removed 1 base from V and 3 bases from J; junction bases left unmatched: 0. V and J are TRBV7-2 and TRBJ2-4; 7 bases line up with TRBD1. This TCR was sampled from a man aged 18 to 30 who received the YFV17D yellow fever vaccine. This material consisted of PBMCs, either bulk or a sorted T-cell subset (CD4+, CD8+, memory, or dextramer-sorted; not recorded which), taken on the day of the yellow fever booster vaccination. The CDR3: CASSLDRGKNIQYF. CDR3 nucleotides: TGTGCCAGCAGCTTAGACAGGGGCAAAAACATTCAGTACTTC. The entire variable domain, with the rest obtained from reference TRBV7-2 and TRBJ2-4, is as follows: GAGVSQSPSNKVTEKGKDVELRCDPISGHTALYWYRQSLGQGLEFLIYFQGNSAPDKSGLPSDRFSAERTGGSVSTLTIQRTQQEDSAVYLCASSLDRGKNIQYFGAGTRLSVL.